The clone carrying this T cell receptor beta chain was picked up many times. What it binds is not known. CDR3 length equals 14 residues. The germline V gene encodes CDR1 MGHRA and CDR2 YSYEKL. The V and J ends lost 4 bases and 4 bases respectively, with 13 bases between them. Tregs were sorted as CD4+CD25+CD127-/low cells. Study results and limitations: Greatest tumor Treg TCR overlap was with tumor naive CD4+ cells. The TCR gene usage of tumor memory CD4+ T cells clustered together with blood and lymph node memory CD4+ cells and with lymph node naive CD4+ cells. The larger-cohort validation was restricted to a single TCR beta V-J rearrangement rather than whole repertoires.

Constant-region reverse primers amplified full-length variable regions, followed by semi-nested Nested Universal Primer A PCR. MiXCR was run by TCRdb on the 5' RACE reads, yielding one entry per CDR3 protein. The profile shows under 45,000 distinct CDR3 sequences, 20% to 25% of them singletons. The sequencing input was Tregs sorted from blood. This TCR was recovered from a female donor with breast cancer. The chain uses TRBV4-1 and TRBJ1-1; possible D gene TRBD1, 6 bases. CDR3 sequence reads: CASSLGRGATEAFF. CDR3 bases: TGCGCCAGCAGCCTCGGACGGGGGGCCACTGAAGCTTTCTTT.